Presented here are 4 T cell receptor beta chains from one specimen sequenced in a study of cytomegalovirus exposure and HLA in healthy donors. This PCR relied on a set of 60 Vbeta primers and 13 Jbeta primers. Here immunoSEQ multiplex PCR was the method, and the copy in TCRdb shows in-frame clones only, minus some. Of some 180,000 clones in the sample, around 80% were seen once. The sequencing sample was made of PBMCs. The receptor source for this set is a woman aged 60-70 years in good health and CMV-seropositive.

The chain joins TRBV9 to TRBJ1-1; D gene unclear. V was clipped by 4 bases and J by 0 bases, with 13 bases between them. The CDR3 runs 15 residues. CDR1 is SGDLS, CDR2 YYNGEE, per germline. This CDR3 is CASSLYPGMNTEAFF. CDR3 coding DNA: TGTGCCAGCAGCCTATACCCAGGCATGAACACTGAAGCTTTCTTT.

This clone was detected once. The chain carries TRBV10-3 and TRBJ1-2, with D possibly being TRBD1 (5 bases). Per germline, CDR1 ENHRY and CDR2 SYGVKD. The CDR3 has 13 amino acids. V lost 11 bases and J 0 bases, leaving 13 bases between the germline ends. The CDR3 protein is CASTQETNYGYTF. Written as DNA, the CDR3 is TGTGCCTCGACACAGGAGACTAACTATGGCTACACCTTC.

This sequence joins TRBV29-1 and TRBJ2-1; 11 bases line up with TRBD2. The V and J ends lost 5 bases and 9 bases, in that order; junction bases with no gene match: 6. The CDR3 loop spans 13 amino acids. Germline V gives CDR1 SQVTM, CDR2 ANQGSEA. In DNA form, the CDR3 reads TGCAGCGTTCGGCCGGGACTAGCGGTTGAGCAGTTCTTC. This sequence encodes CSVRPGLAVEQFF.

This clone has a single count. The chain employs TRBV7-6 and TRBJ1-5; D gene unclear. Trimming removed 0 bases from V and 7 bases from J, with 10 bases in between. Germline-derived CDR1 and CDR2 are SGHVS and FNYEAQ. This CDR3 region has 14 residues. The CDR3 is CASSLAGSGQPQHF. CDR3 bases: TGTGCCAGCAGCTTAGCGGGATCGGGGCAGCCCCAGCATTTT.